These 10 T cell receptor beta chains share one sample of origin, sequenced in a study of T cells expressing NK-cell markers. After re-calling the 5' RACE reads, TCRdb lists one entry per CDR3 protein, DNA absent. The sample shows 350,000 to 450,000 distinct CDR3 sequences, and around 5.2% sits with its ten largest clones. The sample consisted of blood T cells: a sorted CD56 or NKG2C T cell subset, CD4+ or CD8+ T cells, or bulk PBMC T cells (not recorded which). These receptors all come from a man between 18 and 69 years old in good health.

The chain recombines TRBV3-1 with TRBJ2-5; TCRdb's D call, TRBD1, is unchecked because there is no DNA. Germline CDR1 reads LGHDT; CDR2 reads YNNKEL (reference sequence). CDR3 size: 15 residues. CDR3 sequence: CASSHRYRDRETQYF.

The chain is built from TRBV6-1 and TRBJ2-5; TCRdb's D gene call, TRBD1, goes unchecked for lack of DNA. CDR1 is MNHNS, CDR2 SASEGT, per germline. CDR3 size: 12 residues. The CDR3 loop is CATPGRGETQYF.

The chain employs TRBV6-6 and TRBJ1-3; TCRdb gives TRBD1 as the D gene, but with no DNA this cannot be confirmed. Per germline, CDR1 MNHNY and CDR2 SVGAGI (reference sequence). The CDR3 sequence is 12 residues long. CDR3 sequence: CASSDREGTIYF.

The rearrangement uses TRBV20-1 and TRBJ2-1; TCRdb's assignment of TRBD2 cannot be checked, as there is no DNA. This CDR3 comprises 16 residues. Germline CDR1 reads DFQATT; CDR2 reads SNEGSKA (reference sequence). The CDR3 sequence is CSARVGVQRVYNEQFF.

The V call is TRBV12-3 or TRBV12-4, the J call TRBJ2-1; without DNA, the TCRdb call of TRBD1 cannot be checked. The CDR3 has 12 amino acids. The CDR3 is CASTDRGNEQFF.

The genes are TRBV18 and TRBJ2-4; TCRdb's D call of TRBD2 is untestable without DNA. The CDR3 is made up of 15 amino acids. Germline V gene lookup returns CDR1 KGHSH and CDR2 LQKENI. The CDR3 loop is CASSLLGLGGDIQYF.

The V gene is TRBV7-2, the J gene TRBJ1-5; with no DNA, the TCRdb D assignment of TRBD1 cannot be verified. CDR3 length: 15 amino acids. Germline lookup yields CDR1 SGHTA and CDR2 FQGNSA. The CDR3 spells CASSPGGPENQPQHF.

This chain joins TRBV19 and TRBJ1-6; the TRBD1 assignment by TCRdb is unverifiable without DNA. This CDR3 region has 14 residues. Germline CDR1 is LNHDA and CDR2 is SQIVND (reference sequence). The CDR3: CASNQGIYNSPLHF.

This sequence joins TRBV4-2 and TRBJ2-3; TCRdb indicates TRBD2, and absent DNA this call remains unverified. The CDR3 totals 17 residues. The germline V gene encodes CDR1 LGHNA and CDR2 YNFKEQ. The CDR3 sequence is CASSQRLAGGVTDTQYF.

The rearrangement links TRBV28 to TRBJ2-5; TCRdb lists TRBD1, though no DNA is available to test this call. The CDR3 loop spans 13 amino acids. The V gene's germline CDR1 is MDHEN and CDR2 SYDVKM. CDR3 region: CAGGGGLEETQYF. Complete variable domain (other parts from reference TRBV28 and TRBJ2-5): DVKVTQSSRYLVKRTGEKVFLECVQDMDHENMFWYRQDPGLGLRLIYFSYDVKMKEKGDIPEGYSVSREKKERFSLILESASTNQTSMYLCAGGGGLEETQYFGPGTRLLVL.